The rows below give T cell receptor beta chains drawn from one sample of a study of blood T cell repertoires in COVID-19. Some clones are missing from TCRdb's copy, which holds only in-frame ones; the method was immunoSEQ multiplex PCR. The data hold around 100,000 clones, with 81% observed a single time. Sequenced material: peripheral blood. The source is a man aged 50-60 years with acute or convalescent COVID-19. The CDR3 runs from the conserved cysteine through the conserved F or W. The D gene is left open where the match is weak. Expanded clones get a size class; other rows say once, few or many, or leave the size out.

>TRBV15|TRBJ2-1|NA|NA
CATSRDLRNDNEQFF
TGTGCCACCAGCAGAGATCTGAGAAACGACAATGAGCAGTTCTTC
>TRBV7-9|TRBJ2-7|NA|NA
CASTLGLEQYF
TGTGCCAGCACCTTAGGACTCGAGCAGTACTTC
>TRBV7-8|TRBJ1-2|NA|TRBD1
CASSYDPTGGGLDGYTF
TGTGCCAGCAGCTACGACCCGACAGGGGGCGGGTTAGATGGCTACACCTTC
>TRBV9|TRBJ1-5|NA|NA
CASSVGQVEQPQHF
TGTGCCAGCAGCGTAGGGCAGGTTGAACAGCCCCAGCATTTT
>TRBV29-1|TRBJ2-1|NA|NA
CSVGKGLPAYNEQFF
TGCAGCGTCGGGAAGGGACTTCCAGCCTACAATGAGCAGTTCTTC
>TRBV27|TRBJ2-7|NA|TRBD1
CASSLSLGQGNSEQYF
TGTGCCAGCAGTTTATCTCTTGGACAGGGTAATTCCGAGCAGTACTTC
>TRBV5-1|TRBJ2-1|NA|TRBD1
CASSRQGAQNEQFF
TGCGCCAGCAGCCGACAGGGGGCGCAAAATGAGCAGTTCTTC
>TRBV5-3|TRBJ1-6|NA|TRBD1
CARSRGQGDNSPLHF
TGTGCCAGAAGTCGGGGACAGGGCGATAATTCACCCCTCCACTTT
>TRBV9|TRBJ2-3|NA|NA
CASSRRQGTDTQYF
TGTGCCAGCAGCCGCCGACAGGGCACAGATACGCAGTATTTT
>TRBV19|TRBJ1-3|NA|NA
CASSITPARSSGNTIYF
TGTGCCAGTAGTATAACCCCAGCGAGGAGCTCTGGAAACACCATATATTTT
>TRBV7-8|TRBJ1-4|NA|NA
CASSPRWGVAGMVF
TGTGCCAGCAGTCCCCGTTGGGGGGTCGCCGGAATGGTTTTT
>TRBV24-1|TRBJ2-3|NA|NA
CATSDPRQAGTDTQYF
TGTGCCACCAGTGACCCGCGACAGGCCGGCACAGATACGCAGTATTTT
>TRBV5-1|TRBJ1-2|NA|TRBD1
CASSLIDQGARGYTF
TGCGCCAGCAGCTTGATCGACCAGGGGGCGCGCGGCTACACCTTC
>TRBV1|TRBJ2-1|NA|NA
CTSSPGLARRSYNEQFF
TGCACCAGCAGCCCCGGACTAGCGCGGCGCTCCTACAATGAGCAGTTCTTC
>TRBV6-6|TRBJ1-2|NA|TRBD1
CASSPDRDGYTF
TGTGCCAGCAGTCCGGACAGGGATGGCTACACCTTC
>TRBV7-3|TRBJ2-3|NA|NA
CASSLSRRDTQYF
TGTGCCAGCAGCTTAAGTAGGCGGGATACGCAGTATTTT
>TRBV11-2|TRBJ2-1|NA|TRBD1
CASSPNRGRTNEQFF
TGTGCCAGCAGCCCAAACAGGGGTCGGACCAATGAGCAGTTCTTC
>TRBV7-3|TRBJ2-5|NA|TRBD2
CASSPSAGAGTQYF
TGTGCCAGCAGCCCCTCAGCGGGGGCCGGGACCCAGTACTTC
>TRBV5-4|TRBJ1-2|NA|TRBD1
CASSRGQPYGYTF
TGTGCCAGCAGCCGGGGACAGCCATATGGCTACACCTTC
>TRBV13|TRBJ1-6|NA|NA
CASSSGRHNSPLHF
TGTGCCAGCAGCTCCGGTCGCCACAATTCACCCCTCCACTTT
>TRBV7-3|TRBJ1-2|NA|TRBD1
CASSFDGTGGYGYTF
TGTGCCAGCAGCTTCGATGGCACAGGGGGCTATGGCTACACCTTC
>TRBV29-1|TRBJ1-1|NA|TRBD1
CSVDAGGSTEAFF
TGCAGCGTTGACGCAGGGGGCTCCACTGAAGCTTTCTTT
>TRBV7-2|TRBJ1-2|NA|NA
CASSSAGLYGYTF
TGTGCCAGCAGCTCGGCGGGGTTATATGGCTACACCTTC
>TRBV7-2|TRBJ2-7|once|TRBD1
CASSVEGQAFYEQYF
TGTGCCAGCAGCGTAGAGGGACAGGCCTTCTACGAGCAGTACTTC
>TRBV10-3|TRBJ2-7|NA|NA
CAISRGGQGKGYEQYF
TGTGCCATCAGTAGGGGGGGGCAGGGAAAAGGCTACGAGCAGTACTTC
>TRBV5-1|TRBJ1-1|NA|NA
CASSQIPNTEAFF
TGCGCCAGCAGCCAGATACCGAACACTGAAGCTTTCTTT
>TRBV18|TRBJ1-1|NA|TRBD1
CASSPRDSGGYTEAFF
TGTGCCAGCTCACCCCGGGACAGCGGGGGATACACTGAAGCTTTCTTT
>TRBV11-2|TRBJ1-6|NA|NA
CASTKTVEDSPLHF
TGTGCCAGCACCAAGACAGTCGAGGATTCACCCCTCCACTTT
>TRBV9|TRBJ2-6|NA|NA
CASRQGPSGANVLTF
TGTGCCAGCAGACAGGGCCCCTCTGGGGCCAACGTCCTGACTTTC
>TRBV3-1/TRBV3-2|TRBJ2-1|NA|TRBD2
CASSPSGGLGEQFF
TGTGCCAGCAGTCCTAGCGGGGGGTTAGGAGAGCAGTTCTTC
>TRBV9|TRBJ1-1|few|TRBD1
CASSITGATEAFF
TGTGCCAGCAGCATTACAGGGGCCACTGAAGCTTTCTTT
>TRBV11-2|TRBJ1-2|NA|NA
CASSQSGIYGYTF
TGTGCCAGCAGTCAGTCAGGGATCTATGGCTACACCTTC
>TRBV6-5|TRBJ1-1|NA|NA
CASSLQPDLDTEAFF
TGTGCCAGCAGCCTACAGCCTGACCTCGACACTGAAGCTTTCTTT
>TRBV5-1|TRBJ2-5|NA|NA
CASSTSGVEETQYF
TGCGCCAGCAGCACCTCCGGGGTGGAGGAGACCCAGTACTTC
>TRBV12-5|TRBJ2-2|NA|TRBD1
CASRGGENTGELFF
TGTGCTAGTAGAGGGGGCGAGAACACCGGGGAGCTGTTTTTT
>TRBV12-2|TRBJ1-1|NA|NA
CASRPPTGRVYLGDRNTEAFF
TGTGCAAGTCGTCCCCCGACAGGGCGGGTTTATTTGGGGGACCGGAACACTGAAGCTTTCTTT
>TRBV3-1/TRBV3-2|TRBJ2-1|NA|NA
CASSQGGPTANEQFF
TGTGCCAGCAGCCAAGGCGGCCCCACCGCCAATGAGCAGTTCTTC
>TRBV7-3|TRBJ2-5|NA|TRBD2
CASSTRRGETQYF
TGTGCCAGCAGTACCCGGCGGGGGGAGACCCAGTACTTC
>TRBV2|TRBJ2-3|once|NA
CASTEGGGGDTQYF
TGTGCCAGCACCGAGGGAGGGGGGGGAGATACGCAGTATTTT
>TRBV2|TRBJ1-1|NA|TRBD1
CASSGTGVLNTEAFF
TGTGCCAGCAGTGGTACAGGGGTGTTGAACACTGAAGCTTTCTTT
>TRBV6-5|TRBJ1-5|NA|TRBD1
CASHRGPEPQHF
TGTGCCAGCCACAGGGGGCCGGAGCCCCAGCATTTT
>TRBV5-3|TRBJ1-3|NA|NA
CARNQPLKTGAGNTIYF
TGTGCCAGAAACCAACCCCTCAAGACAGGCGCTGGAAACACCATATATTTT
>TRBV5-1|TRBJ2-7|NA|NA
CASSLVGGPGEQYF
TGCGCCAGCAGCTTGGTGGGGGGGCCGGGGGAGCAGTACTTC
>TRBV7-2|TRBJ1-5|NA|TRBD1
CASSLVQGGQPQHF
TGTGCCAGCAGCTTAGTGCAGGGGGGTCAGCCCCAGCATTTT
>TRBV6-6|TRBJ2-1|NA|TRBD2
CASSFSGGAGSEQFF
TGTGCCAGCAGTTTTAGCGGGGGGGCCGGCAGTGAGCAGTTCTTC
>TRBV30|TRBJ2-5|NA|TRBD2
CAWSGGRLETQYF
TGTGCCTGGAGCGGGGGGAGGCTCGAGACCCAGTACTTC
>TRBV7-2|TRBJ2-1|few|TRBD2
CASRYTGGWANEQFF
TGTGCCAGCAGATATACGGGGGGGTGGGCCAATGAGCAGTTCTTC
>TRBV4-1|TRBJ1-5|NA|TRBD1
CASSRGQGAWQPQHF
TGCGCCAGCAGCCGGGGACAGGGCGCCTGGCAGCCCCAGCATTTT